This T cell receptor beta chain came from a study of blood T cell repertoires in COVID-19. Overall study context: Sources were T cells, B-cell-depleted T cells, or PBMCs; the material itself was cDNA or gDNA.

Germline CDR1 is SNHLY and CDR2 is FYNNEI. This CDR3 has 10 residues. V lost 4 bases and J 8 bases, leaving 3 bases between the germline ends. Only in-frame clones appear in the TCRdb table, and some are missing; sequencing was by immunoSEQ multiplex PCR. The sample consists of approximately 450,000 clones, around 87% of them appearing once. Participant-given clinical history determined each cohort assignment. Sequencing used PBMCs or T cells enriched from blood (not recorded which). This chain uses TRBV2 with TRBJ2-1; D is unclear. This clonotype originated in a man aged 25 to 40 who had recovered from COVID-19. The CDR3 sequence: CASSAYEQFF. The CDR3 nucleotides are TGTGCCAGCAGTGCCTATGAGCAGTTCTTC.